Reported below is one TCR beta chain. The CDR3 totals 12 residues. Per germline, CDR1 MNHEY and CDR2 SVGAGI. The J segment lost 8 bases and the V segment lost 5 bases, leaving 3 bases of the junction unmatched. Using immunoSEQ multiplex PCR, the repertoire was profiled, and TCRdb retains in-frame clones only, with some absent. The sample holds about 160,000 clones, roughly 86% seen once. The sample belongs to a study of blood T cell repertoires in COVID-19. V is TRBV6-5 and J is TRBJ1-2; 9 bases line up with TRBD1. Material for sequencing was peripheral blood. The TCR was taken from a human donor with acute or convalescent COVID-19. The donor label of this sample is uncertain. The CDR3 DNA sequence: TGTGCCAGCAGTCGGGGACAGGGCGGCTACACCTTC. This gives the protein CASSRGQGGYTF.